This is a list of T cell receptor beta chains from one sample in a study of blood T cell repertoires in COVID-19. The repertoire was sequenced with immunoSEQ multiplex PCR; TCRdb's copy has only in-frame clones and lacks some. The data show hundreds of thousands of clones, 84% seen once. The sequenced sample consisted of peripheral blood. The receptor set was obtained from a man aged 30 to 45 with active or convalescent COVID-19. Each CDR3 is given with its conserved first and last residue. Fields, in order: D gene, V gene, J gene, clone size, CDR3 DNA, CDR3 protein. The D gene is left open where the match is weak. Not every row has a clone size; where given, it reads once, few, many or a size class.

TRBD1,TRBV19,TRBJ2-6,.,TGTGCCAGTAAAGACAGGGCGAACTCTGGGGCCAACGTCCTGACTTTC,CASKDRANSGANVLTF
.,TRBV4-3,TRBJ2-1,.,TGCGCCAGCAGCCAAGATACAACAGATTACAATGAGCAGTTCTTC,CASSQDTTDYNEQFF
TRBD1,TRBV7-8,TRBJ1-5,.,TGTGCCAGCAGCCGGACAGGGGCACAGCCCCAGCATTTT,CASSRTGAQPQHF
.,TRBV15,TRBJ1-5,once,TGTGCCACCAGCAGAGATCACCCGGGGGCGGGAGGCAATCAGCCCCAGCATTTT,CATSRDHPGAGGNQPQHF
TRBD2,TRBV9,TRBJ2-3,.,TGTGCCAGCAGCGTCCTAGCGGGCCGGTTCACAGATACGCAGTATTTT,CASSVLAGRFTDTQYF
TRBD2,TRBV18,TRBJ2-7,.,TGTGCCAGCTCTCCCACCGCCCCGGGAAGCGGGGTTACCTACGAGCAGTACTTC,CASSPTAPGSGVTYEQYF
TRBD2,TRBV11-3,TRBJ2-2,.,TGTGCCAGCAGCTCCGGACTAGCGGGAGGCCTCAACACCGGGGAGCTGTTTTTT,CASSSGLAGGLNTGELFF
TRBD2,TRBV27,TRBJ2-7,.,TGTGCCAGCGGACTGAGCGGGAACTACGAGCAGTACTTC,CASGLSGNYEQYF
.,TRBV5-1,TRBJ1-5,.,TGCGCCAGCAGACCGGGGATCGGGGTTAATCAGCCCCAGCATTTT,CASRPGIGVNQPQHF
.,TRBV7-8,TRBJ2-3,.,TGTGCCAGCAGCATGATAGCGGCCCTGACAGATACGCAGTATTTT,CASSMIAALTDTQYF
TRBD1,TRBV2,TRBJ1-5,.,TGTGCCAGCAGTCGAAGACCCGGGACAGGGGGGAAGTACGGCAATCAGCCCCAGCATTTT,CASSRRPGTGGKYGNQPQHF
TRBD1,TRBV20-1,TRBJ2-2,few,TGCAGTGCTAGTCAGGGGGCCGACACCGGGGAGCTGTTTTTT,CSASQGADTGELFF
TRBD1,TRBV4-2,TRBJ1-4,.,TGTGCCAGCAGCCAAGAGACAGGGGGCGAGAGGGAAAAACTGTTTTTT,CASSQETGGEREKLFF
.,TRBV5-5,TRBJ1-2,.,TGTGCCAGCAGCTTGGGACAGCTCACTAACTATGGCTACACCTTC,CASSLGQLTNYGYTF
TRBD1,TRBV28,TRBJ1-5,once,TGTGCCAGCAGCCCACCAGGGGGCGCAGGGCAGCCCCAGCATTTT,CASSPPGGAGQPQHF
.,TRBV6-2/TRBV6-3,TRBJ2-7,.,TGTGCCAGCAGTCCCCCGGCAGGGTGGGTTGACGAGCAGTACTTC,CASSPPAGWVDEQYF
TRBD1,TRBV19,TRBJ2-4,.,TGTGCCAGTAGTATCCGTGACAGGGGAAACATTCAGTACTTC,CASSIRDRGNIQYF
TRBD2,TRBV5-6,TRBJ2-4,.,TGTGCCAGCAGCTTGTTTGGGACTAGCGGGCGGGAAAACATTCAGTACTTC,CASSLFGTSGRENIQYF
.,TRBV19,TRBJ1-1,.,TGTGCCACTCTAACTTCGCTTGAGAACACTGAAGCTTTCTTT,CATLTSLENTEAFF
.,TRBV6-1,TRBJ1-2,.,TGTGCCAGCAGTGAAAACGGTTGGGGGGTTTCAGTCTATGGCTACACCTTC,CASSENGWGVSVYGYTF
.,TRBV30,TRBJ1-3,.,TGTGCCTGGAAGGGGTTAACCTCTGGAAACACCATATATTTT,CAWKGLTSGNTIYF
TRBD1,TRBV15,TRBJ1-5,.,TGTGCCACCAGCCTGGACAGGGGGCAGGGTCAGCCCCAGCATTTT,CATSLDRGQGQPQHF
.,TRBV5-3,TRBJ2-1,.,TGTGCCAGAAGCTCGTTTCCAGGGTACTCCTACAATGAGCAGTTCTTC,CARSSFPGYSYNEQFF
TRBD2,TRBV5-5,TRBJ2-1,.,TGTGCCAGCAGCTTCGGGGGGGCCAGCAATGAGCAGTTCTTC,CASSFGGASNEQFF
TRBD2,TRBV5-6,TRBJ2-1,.,TGTGCCAGCAGCGCACTAGCGGGAGTGGATGAGCAGTTCTTC,CASSALAGVDEQFF
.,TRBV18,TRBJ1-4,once,TGTGCCAGCTCTTTACAGGGTGGAACTAATGAAAAACTGTTTTTT,CASSLQGGTNEKLFF
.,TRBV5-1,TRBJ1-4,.,TGCGCCAGCTCGAAGCTTGCAACTAATGAAAAACTGTTTTTT,CASSKLATNEKLFF
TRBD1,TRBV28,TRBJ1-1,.,TGTGCCAGCAGTTCTTCCCCCGGACAGGGGCAGGTAGCTTTCTTT,CASSSSPGQGQVAFF
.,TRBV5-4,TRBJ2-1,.,TGTGCCAGCAGCTCCCCAGGGTACAATGAGCAGTTCTTC,CASSSPGYNEQFF
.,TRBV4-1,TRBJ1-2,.,TGCGCCAGCAGCCAAGTTGGTGGGGCCTATGGCTACACCTTC,CASSQVGGAYGYTF